The TCR beta chain described here comes from a study of beta chain features in type 1 diabetes. Study-wide points: When Type 1 diabetes patients were examined, their TCRB CDR3s proved moderately but significantly shorter in all four CD4+ subsets.

Expressed TCRB transcripts were sequenced because the isolated RNA had all been reverse transcribed beforehand. Profiling relied on immunoSEQ multiplex PCR, and the TCRdb table lists in-frame clones only, not all of them. The data contain just over 600,000 clones, about 16% of them singletons. This clone was counted a few times. Its antigen is still unknown. The length of the CDR3 is 17 residues. Looked up from germline, CDR1 is MDHEN and CDR2 is SYDVKM. The V and J ends lost 7 bases and 7 bases, in that order; junction bases with no gene match: 16. V is TRBV28 and J is TRBJ1-4; TRBD1 matches 9 bases. Source material: naive CD4+ T cells from blood. The clonotype was recovered from a young man in good health. This CDR3 is CASIKRGQGGLGEKLFF. CDR3 bases: TGTGCCAGCATCAAACGGGGACAGGGTGGTTTAGGTGAAAAACTGTTTTTT.